The 20 T cell receptor beta chains in this list originate from one sample, sequenced in a study of graft-versus-host responses after intestinal transplantation (dated by TCRdb to the early 2020s). These receptors have no known antigen. Library preparation used the immunoSEQ multiplex PCR assay. What TCRdb holds here is the immuneACCESS table cut down to in-frame rearrangements. Part of the clones is not present; checked against another copy, under half of the missing clones reflect an unresolved V gene, and the others are unexplained. The sample yields under 150,000 clones; approximately 95% were counted once. The top ten hold more than 2.5% of the sample. This sample's time point label indicates: cells obtained before transplantation from donor or recipient. The sequences come from unstimulated CD8+ T cells sorted from spleen or lymph node cells, collected before intestinal transplant. The receptor set was obtained from a human donor who received an intestinal transplant.

The gene calls are TRBV5-4 and TRBJ2-7; no clear D gene. Deletions cut 0 bases from V and 0 bases from J, with 7 bases between. The germline gives CDR1 SGHNT, CDR2 YYREEE (reference sequence). CDR3 size: 14 residues. The CDR3 here is CASSLESNSYEQYF. DNA for the CDR3: TGTGCCAGCAGCTTGGAGAGTAACTCCTACGAGCAGTACTTC.

This chain connects TRBV2 to TRBJ1-5, with a weak D call TRBD1 (6 bases). Deletions cut 1 base from V and 4 bases from J, with 11 bases between. This CDR3 has 15 residues. Germline-derived CDR1 and CDR2 are SNHLY and FYNNEI. The DNA of the CDR3 is TGTGCCAGCAGTGAAGTGGCAGGGGAAAATCAGCCCCAGCATTTT. It codes for CASSEVAGENQPQHF.

CDR3 amino acids: CASSYPGQGYNEQFF. The CDR3 DNA reads TGTGCCAGCAGTTACCCAGGACAGGGGTACAATGAGCAGTTCTTC. The chain carries TRBV6-5 and TRBJ2-1, with TRBD1 matching over 9 bases. The V gene end was trimmed by 2 bases and the J gene end by 4 bases; junction bases not matched to a gene: 3. Per the germline V gene, CDR1 is MNHEY and CDR2 is SVGAGI. The CDR3 loop spans 15 amino acids.

In the case of this clone: One junction end disagrees with the germline gene, perhaps due to a read error. This chain links TRBV7-7 with TRBJ2-3, with D unclear. The CDR3 contains 13 residues. Germline CDR1 is SSHAT and CDR2 is FNYEAQ (reference sequence). The CDR3 sequence: CASSLELLDTQYF. The CDR3 DNA sequence: TGTGCTAGCAGCTTAGAACTCCTGGATACGCAGTATTTT. The full variable domain, its missing parts supplied by reference TRBV7-7 and TRBJ2-3, is GAGVSQSPRYKVTKRGQDVTLRCDPISSHATLYWYQQALGQGPEFLTYFNYEAQPDKSGLPSDRFSAERPEGSISTLTIQRTEQRDSAMYRCASSLELLDTQYFGPGTRLTVL.

This chain links TRBV19 with TRBJ2-7; D is perhaps TRBD1 (5 bases). The CDR3 totals 14 residues. V gave up 1 base and J gave up 3 bases, with 10 bases separating them. Germline-derived CDR1 and CDR2 are LNHDA and SQIVND (reference sequence). The CDR3 coding sequence is TGTGCCAGTAGTATAGGGGGCTTCCACTACGAGCAGTACTTC. Its translation: CASSIGGFHYEQYF.

This sequence joins TRBV27 and TRBJ2-2; TRBD2 aligns across 11 bases. V lost 3 bases, J lost 6 bases, and 6 bases stayed unmatched. The CDR3 extends over 16 amino acids. Per germline, CDR1 MNHEY and CDR2 SMNVEV (reference sequence). The CDR3 spells CASSFRLAGIPGELFF. The CDR3 coding sequence is TGTGCCAGCAGTTTCAGACTAGCGGGAATCCCCGGGGAGCTGTTTTTT.

The CDR3 DNA sequence: TGTGCCTGGAGAGCCGGGACTAGCGGGACCTACGAGCAGTACTTC. Amino acid sequence: CAWRAGTSGTYEQYF. The V call is TRBV30, the J call TRBJ2-5; 13 bases fit TRBD2. The DNA end is more similar to TRBJ2-7, so the J call may be wrong. This CDR3 spans 15 amino acids. The germline CDR1 and CDR2 sequences are GTSNPN and SVGIG (reference sequence).

This clone was counted once. The chain links TRBV7-2 to TRBJ1-5; 7 nucleotides line up with TRBD1. The V gene end was trimmed by 6 bases and the J gene end by 7 bases; junction bases not matched to a gene: 6. This CDR3 comprises 13 residues. Germline V CDR1 and CDR2: SGHTA, FQGNSA. The CDR3 region is CASSLTGRQPQHF. The CDR3 DNA sequence: TGTGCCAGCAGTCTGACAGGGAGGCAGCCCCAGCATTTT.

The CDR3 DNA sequence: TGTGCCATAGCGGGGAAGAGCTCCTACAATGAGCAGTTCTTC. It yields the protein CAIAGKSSYNEQFF. This rearrangement joins TRBV10-3 to TRBJ2-1; 7 positions agree with TRBD2. Germline assignment: CDR1 ENHRY and CDR2 SYGVKD. The length of the CDR3 is 14 residues. V trimming: 9 bases; J trimming: 0 bases; junction bases outside the gene matches: 5.

This rearrangement joins TRBV5-1 to TRBJ2-7; 7 nucleotides agree with TRBD1. Germline V gene data show CDR1 as SGHRS and CDR2 as YFSETQ. This CDR3 spans 14 amino acids. V lost 3 bases, J lost 0 bases, and 3 bases stayed unmatched. CDR3 DNA: TGCGCCAGCAGCTGGGGACAGAGCTCCTACGAGCAGTACTTC. Its translation is CASSWGQSSYEQYF.

The J gene is TRBJ2-1, the V gene TRBV19, with D perhaps TRBD1 (5 bases). Germline V CDR1 and CDR2: LNHDA, SQIVND (reference sequence). CDR3 size: 17 residues. V dropped 5 bases and J dropped 4 bases, with 21 bases sitting between them. The CDR3 sequence: CASSFHAGRGPYNEQFF. CDR3 coding DNA: TGTGCCAGTAGTTTCCACGCCGGAAGGGGCCCTTACAATGAGCAGTTCTTC. Full variable domain (remainder filled in from reference TRBV19 and TRBJ2-1): DGGITQSPKYLFRKEGQNVTLSCEQNLNHDAMYWYRQDPGQGLRLIYYSQIVNDFQKGDIAEGYSVSREKKESFPLTVTSAQKNPTAFYLCASSFHAGRGPYNEQFFGPGTRLTVL.

This clone was observed a single time. The genes are TRBV11-2 and TRBJ2-7, with 9 bases lining up with TRBD2. The length of the CDR3 is 15 residues. The germline V gene encodes CDR1 SGHAT and CDR2 FQNNGV. V lost 5 bases, J lost 0 bases, and 5 bases stayed unmatched. The CDR3 bases are TGTGCCAGCAGCGGAAGCGGGGGGAGCTCCTACGAGCAGTACTTC. Amino acid sequence: CASSGSGGSSYEQYF.

The chain is built from TRBV7-9 and TRBJ1-1; TRBD1 might be the D (5 bases). This CDR3 is built from 12 residues. Trimming removed 4 bases at V and 7 bases at J, with 10 bases between. Looked up from germline, CDR1 is SEHNR and CDR2 is FQNEAQ (reference sequence). The DNA of the CDR3 is TGTGCCAGCAGCTCCCTTGGGGGTGAAGCTTTCTTT. This codes for CASSSLGGEAFF.

The gene calls are TRBV6-5 and TRBJ2-1; 8 bases are shared with TRBD2. Germline V gene sequence: CDR1 MNHEY, CDR2 SVGAGI. This CDR3 comprises 15 residues. V shed 3 bases, J shed 14 bases, and the junction held 15 bases outside the gene matches. The CDR3 sequence: CASSYTSGKPYEEFF. CDR3 in DNA: TGTGCCAGCAGTTATACTAGCGGAAAACCCTACGAGGAGTTCTTC.

The chain uses TRBV28 and TRBJ2-1; 16 nucleotides match TRBD2. The CDR3 totals 19 residues. The V and J ends lost 4 bases and 3 bases, in that order; junction bases with no gene match: 9. Looked up from germline, CDR1 is MDHEN and CDR2 is SYDVKM. CDR3: CASSYPGLAGGYRYNEQFF. The CDR3 nucleotides read TGTGCCAGCAGTTACCCGGGACTAGCGGGAGGGTATCGCTACAATGAGCAGTTCTTC.

The chain recombines TRBV18 with TRBJ2-7; 7 positions match TRBD1. The trim removed 0 bases at V and 7 bases at J, leaving 15 bases unmatched. Germline-derived CDR1 and CDR2 are KGHSH and LQKENI. The CDR3 is made up of 17 amino acids. The CDR3 DNA follows: TGTGCCAGCTCACCACCATCCCCCGGGACAGACGTCTTTGAGCAGTACTTC. Translating it yields CASSPPSPGTDVFEQYF.

A few counts support this clone. The J gene is TRBJ1-3, the V gene TRBV28; D unresolved. V dropped 3 bases and J dropped 4 bases, with 10 bases sitting between them. CDR1 MDHEN and CDR2 SYDVKM come from the germline V gene. The CDR3 runs 14 residues. CDR3 DNA: TGTGCCAGCAGTTTCCGCGTTGGGGGAAACACCATATATTTT. The encoded protein is CASSFRVGGNTIYF.

This clone has only one observation. The chain combines TRBV15 with TRBJ2-1; D is unresolved. Germline lookup yields CDR1 LNHNV and CDR2 YYDKDF (reference sequence). V lost 2 bases and J 7 bases, leaving 12 bases between the germline ends. CDR3 size: 14 residues. CDR3 protein: CATSRRAALNEQFF. CDR3 nucleotides: TGTGCCACCAGCAGACGGGCCGCATTGAATGAGCAGTTCTTC.

The sample holds one count of this clone. The rearrangement uses TRBV15 and TRBJ2-3, with 14 nucleotides matching TRBD2. Trimming took 5 bases from V and 11 from J; bases not matched to a gene: 12. The CDR3 has 16 amino acids. The germline CDR1 and CDR2 sequences are LNHNV and YYDKDF (reference sequence). CDR3 amino acids: CATSHRSGTSGRGQYF. The CDR3, as DNA: TGTGCCACCAGCCATCGATCCGGGACTAGCGGGAGAGGGCAGTATTTT.

The chain links TRBV4-1 to TRBJ2-1, with a weak D call TRBD2 (6 bases). CDR1 and CDR2 (germline): MGHRA, YSYEKL. The CDR3 sequence is 12 residues long. Trimming removed 4 bases from V and 16 bases from J, with 17 bases in between. CDR3 coding DNA: TGCGCCAGCAGCCGAGGCTCCGGGACTTCATTCTTC. Translating gives CASSRGSGTSFF.